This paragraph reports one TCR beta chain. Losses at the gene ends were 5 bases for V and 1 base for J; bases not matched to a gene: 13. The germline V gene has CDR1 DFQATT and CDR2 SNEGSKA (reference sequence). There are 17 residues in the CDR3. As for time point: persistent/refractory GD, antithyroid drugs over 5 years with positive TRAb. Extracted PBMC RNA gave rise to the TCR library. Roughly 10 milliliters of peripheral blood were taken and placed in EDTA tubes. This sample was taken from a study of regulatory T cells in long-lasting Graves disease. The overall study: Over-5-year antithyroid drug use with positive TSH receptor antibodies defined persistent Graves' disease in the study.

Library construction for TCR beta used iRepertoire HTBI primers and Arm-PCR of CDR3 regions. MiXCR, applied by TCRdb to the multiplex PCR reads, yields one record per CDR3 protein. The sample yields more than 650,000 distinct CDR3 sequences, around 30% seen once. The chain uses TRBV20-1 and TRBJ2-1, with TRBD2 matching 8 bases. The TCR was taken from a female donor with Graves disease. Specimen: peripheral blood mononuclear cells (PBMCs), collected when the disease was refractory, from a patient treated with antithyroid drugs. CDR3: CSAPTRTSGPSYNEQFF. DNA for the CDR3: TGCAGTGCTCCTACCCGAACTAGCGGACCTTCCTACAATGAGCAGTTCTTC.